This T cell receptor (beta chain) is drawn from a study of metastatic and nonmetastatic thyroid tumors. Across the study: Malignant thyroid and benign thyroid patients provided blood and tumor or nodule tissue whose repertoires were compared. Study-wide points: The reported finding was significantly higher TCR beta diversity in malignant thyroid tumors relative to benign nodules, in blood and tumor.

Every patient underwent thyroid surgery untreated. In the original processing: Variation in CDR3 across clinicopathological groups served as the basis for constructing a distant-metastasis classifier in papillary thyroid cancer. TCRdb re-called clones from the PCR reads using MiXCR. None of the V and J calls come from the authors' own analysis; TCRdb made them. The data show around 42,000 clones, about an eighth seen once. This clone was detected many times. Its matching antigen is unknown. The V and J ends lost 0 bases and 12 bases respectively, with 12 bases between them. Germline V CDR1 and CDR2: LGHDT, YNNKEL (reference sequence). CDR3 length: 13 amino acids.

The receptor's source is a male donor with papillary thyroid cancer or a benign thyroid nodule (not recorded which). Some clones in this sample may be carry-over from other donors' samples. This rearrangement joins TRBV3-1 to TRBJ2-1, with D perhaps matching TRBD2 (6 bases). The sample was blood. CDR3 region: CASSQDQYGRQFF. In DNA, the CDR3 is TGTGCCAGCAGCCAAGATCAGTACGGGAGGCAGTTCTTC.